Following are 17 T cell receptor beta chains from one sample sequenced in a study of blood T cell repertoires in COVID-19. TCRdb's table, derived via immunoSEQ multiplex PCR, lists solely in-frame clones and lacks some. The data contain 55,000 to 75,000 clones, around nine tenths of them singletons. The specimen was peripheral blood. The receptor set was obtained from a human donor with active COVID-19. The donor label of this sample is uncertain.

The chain employs TRBV6-6 and TRBJ2-7; D unclear. CDR1 MNHNY and CDR2 SVGAGI come from the germline V gene (reference sequence). Trimming took 4 bases from V and 6 from J, leaving 13 bases between them. This CDR3 comprises 13 residues. CDR3 loop: CASSSQEFGEQYF. The CDR3 bases are TGTGCCAGCAGTTCGCAGGAATTCGGCGAGCAGTACTTC.

V and J are TRBV3-1 (or the pseudogene TRBV3-2) and TRBJ1-2; D call uncertain. The germline V gene has CDR1 LGHDT and CDR2 YNNKEL (reference sequence). The CDR3 is made up of 12 amino acids. The germline V and J ends were trimmed by 5 bases and 10 bases, with 14 bases remaining between them. CDR3 nucleotides: TGTGCCAGCAGCAGCAAGACAATTCCCTACACCTTC. This translates into CASSSKTIPYTF.

V gene TRBV4-1 combines with J gene TRBJ1-5, with D hard to call. Trimming took off 1 base at V and 0 bases at J, with 16 bases between the two ends. The CDR3 runs to 18 residues. Looked up from germline, CDR1 is MGHRA and CDR2 is YSYEKL. CDR3 residues: CASSQGATSPYSNQPQHF. The CDR3 region has the DNA TGCGCCAGCAGCCAAGGGGCAACGAGCCCTTATAGCAATCAGCCCCAGCATTTT.

In nucleotides, the CDR3 is TGTGCCAGCACCCAGAACCGGGGGGTAGGCTACACCTTC. Protein: CASTQNRGVGYTF. The V and J genes are TRBV12-3 or TRBV12-4 and TRBJ1-2; perhaps TRBD1 as D (5 bases). The V end was cut by 7 bases, the J end by 8 bases, with 17 bases between. The CDR3 runs to 13 residues.

In regard to this clone: Germline is not matched at one junction end, which may reflect a read error. This chain uses TRBV20-1 with TRBJ2-2; TRBD2 matches at 7 bases. The CDR3 loop spans 11 amino acids. CDR1 DFQATT and CDR2 SNEGSKA come from the germline V gene (reference sequence). CDR3 region: CSALQGGALFF. The CDR3 DNA reads as TGCAGTGCTCTCCAGGGAGGGGCGCTGTTTTTT.

This clone came up once. The rearrangement links TRBV5-6 to TRBJ2-1; D is possibly TRBD1 (6 bases). This CDR3 is built from 15 residues. Germline CDR1 reads SGHDT; CDR2 reads YYEEEE. Trimming cost V 5 bases and J 6 bases, with 18 bases left between them. The CDR3 DNA reads as TGTGCCAGCAGAAATTGGGCAGGGGCGAGCAATGAGCAGTTCTTC. Protein: CASRNWAGASNEQFF.

The chain couples TRBV11-2 to TRBJ1-1; D possibly corresponds to TRBD1 (6 bases). V was pared by 1 base and J by 4 bases, with 13 bases between. The CDR3 loop spans 15 amino acids. Germline CDR1 and CDR2: SGHAT and FQNNGV. The CDR3 coding sequence is TGTGCCAGCAGCTTAGCGGGGGGCGGTGGCACTGAAGCTTTCTTT. Translation gives CASSLAGGGGTEAFF. Full variable domain (missing parts from reference TRBV11-2 and TRBJ1-1): EAGVAQSPRYKIIEKRQSVAFWCNPISGHATLYWYQQILGQGPKLLIQFQNNGVVDDSQLPKDRFSAERLKGVDSTLKIQPAKLEDSAVYLCASSLAGGGGTEAFFGQGTRLTVV.

The chain is built from TRBV5-4 and TRBJ2-3, with a possible D match to TRBD2 (5 bases). V was pared by 3 bases and J by 2 bases, with 10 bases between. This CDR3 has 14 amino acids. Germline lookup yields CDR1 SGHNT and CDR2 YYREEE (reference sequence). The CDR3 protein is CASSYWTYTDTQYF. DNA for the CDR3: TGTGCCAGCAGCTACTGGACTTACACAGATACGCAGTATTTT.

CDR3 protein: CASSARDANYNEQFF. CDR3 nucleotides: TGTGCCAGCAGCGCGCGGGATGCCAACTACAATGAGCAGTTCTTC. This chain links TRBV9 with TRBJ2-1; tentative D call: TRBD2 (6 bases). Germline V gene sequence: CDR1 SGDLS, CDR2 YYNGEE. The length of the CDR3 is 15 residues. V lost 3 bases, J lost 3 bases, and 13 bases lay in between.

The chain uses TRBV19 and TRBJ1-4; D is unclear. There are 15 residues in the CDR3. The germline gives CDR1 LNHDA, CDR2 SQIVND (reference sequence). Trimming left V 6 bases short and J 2 bases short, with 13 bases between. CDR3 loop: CASSPVAGTNEKLFF. CDR3 nucleotides: TGTGCCAGTAGCCCTGTGGCGGGGACTAATGAAAAACTGTTTTTT.

The rearrangement joins TRBV19 to TRBJ1-4, with TRBD1 as a possible D gene (6 bases). This CDR3 comprises 15 residues. Germline CDR1 and CDR2: LNHDA and SQIVND (reference sequence). With 5 bases removed from V and 0 bases from J, the gap between germline ends came to 10 bases. CDR3 region: CASSLGAATNEKLFF. CDR3 DNA sequence: TGTGCCAGTAGTCTGGGGGCTGCAACTAATGAAAAACTGTTTTTT. Drawing the rest from reference TRBV19 and TRBJ1-4, the complete variable domain is DGGITQSPKYLFRKEGQNVTLSCEQNLNHDAMYWYRQDPGQGLRLIYYSQIVNDFQKGDIAEGYSVSREKKESFPLTVTSAQKNPTAFYLCASSLGAATNEKLFFGSGTQLSVL.

The chain recombines TRBV3-1 (or the pseudogene TRBV3-2) with TRBJ2-2; 10 bases are shared with TRBD1. This CDR3 spans 21 amino acids. V shed 0 bases and J 0 bases; nucleotides not matched to a gene: 13. In germline, CDR1 is LGHDT, CDR2 YNNKEL (reference sequence). CDR3 DNA sequence: TGTGCCAGCAGCCAAGATCGCCGGGACAGGGGATCAAATCCGAACACCGGGGAGCTGTTTTTT. Residues: CASSQDRRDRGSNPNTGELFF.

This chain uses TRBV6-2 or TRBV6-3 with TRBJ2-6; TRBD1 is a possible D gene (5 bases). The CDR3 has 15 residues. Germline CDR1 MNHEY, CDR2 SVGEGT. The V end lost 3 bases, the J end lost 0 bases, and 6 bases lay between the germline ends. CDR3 sequence: CASSYGASGANVLTF. DNA of the CDR3: TGTGCCAGCAGTTATGGGGCCTCTGGGGCCAACGTCCTGACTTTC.

The chain recombines TRBV6-5 with TRBJ1-1; 7 bases are shared with TRBD1. J lost 1 base, V lost 6 bases, and 5 bases had no gene match. Germline CDR1 and CDR2: MNHEY and SVGAGI. This CDR3 is 14 amino acids long. The CDR3 DNA is TGTGCCAGCAGCCGACAGGGACCGAACACTGAAGCTTTCTTT. It is translated as CASSRQGPNTEAFF.

V is TRBV9 and J is TRBJ2-3; no definite D call. The length of the CDR3 is 13 residues. The germline gives CDR1 SGDLS, CDR2 YYNGEE. With 1 base removed from V and 6 bases from J, the gap between germline ends came to 9 bases. The CDR3 reads CASSVKVGDTQYF. CDR3 nucleotide sequence: TGTGCCAGCAGCGTAAAAGTCGGGGATACGCAGTATTTT.

This clone was observed a few times. J is TRBJ2-7 and V is TRBV5-1; 7 nucleotides line up with TRBD2. The V gene's germline CDR1 is SGHRS and CDR2 YFSETQ. This CDR3 comprises 14 residues. V lost 3 bases and J lost 3; bases outside the gene matches: 6. CDR3 residues: CASSSGTTLYEQYF. For the CDR3, the DNA is TGCGCCAGCAGCTCCGGGACTACACTCTACGAGCAGTACTTC. The variable domain in full, with the rest retrieved from reference TRBV5-1 and TRBJ2-7, is KAGVTQTPRYLIKTRGQQVTLSCSPISGHRSVSWYQQTPGQGLQFLFEYFSETQRNKGNFPGRFSGRQFSNSRSEMNVSTLELGDSALYLCASSSGTTLYEQYFGPGTRLTVT.

V is TRBV6-6 and J is TRBJ1-1; 9 bases map to TRBD1. V shed 5 bases, J shed 4 bases, and the junction held 2 bases outside the gene matches. Germline CDR1 and CDR2: MNHNY and SVGAGI (reference sequence). This CDR3 has 13 amino acids. The CDR3 DNA is TGTGCCAGCAGTGCGGGACAGGGCACTGAAGCTTTCTTT. Protein sequence: CASSAGQGTEAFF.